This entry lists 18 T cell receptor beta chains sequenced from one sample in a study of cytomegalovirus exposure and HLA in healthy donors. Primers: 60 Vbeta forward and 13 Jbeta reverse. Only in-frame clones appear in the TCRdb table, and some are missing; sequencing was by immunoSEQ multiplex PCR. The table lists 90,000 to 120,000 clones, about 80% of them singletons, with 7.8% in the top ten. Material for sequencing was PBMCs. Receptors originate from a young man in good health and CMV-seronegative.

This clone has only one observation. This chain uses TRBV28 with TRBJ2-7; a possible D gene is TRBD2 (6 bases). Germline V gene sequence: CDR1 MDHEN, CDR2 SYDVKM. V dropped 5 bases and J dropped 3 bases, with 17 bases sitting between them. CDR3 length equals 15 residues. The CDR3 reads CASSPSGLRSYEQYF. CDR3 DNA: TGTGCCAGCAGTCCGAGCGGACTAAGGAGCTACGAGCAGTACTTC.

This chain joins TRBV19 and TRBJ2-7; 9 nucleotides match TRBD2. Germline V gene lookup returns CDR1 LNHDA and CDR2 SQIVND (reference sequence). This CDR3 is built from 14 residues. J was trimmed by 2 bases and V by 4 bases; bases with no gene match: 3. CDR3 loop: CASSSSGSPYEQYF. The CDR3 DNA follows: TGTGCCAGTAGTAGTAGCGGGAGTCCCTACGAGCAGTACTTC.

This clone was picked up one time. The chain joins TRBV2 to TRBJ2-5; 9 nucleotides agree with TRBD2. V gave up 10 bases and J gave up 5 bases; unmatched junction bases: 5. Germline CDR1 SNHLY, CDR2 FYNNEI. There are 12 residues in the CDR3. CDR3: CANQREEETQYF. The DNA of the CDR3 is TGTGCCAATCAGCGGGAGGAGGAGACCCAGTACTTC. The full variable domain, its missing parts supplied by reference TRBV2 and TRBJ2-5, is EPEVTQTPSHQVTQMGQEVILRCVPISNHLYFYWYRQILGQKVEFLVSFYNNEISEKSEIFDDQFSVERPDGSNFTLKIRSTKLEDSAMYFCANQREEETQYFGPGTRLLVL.

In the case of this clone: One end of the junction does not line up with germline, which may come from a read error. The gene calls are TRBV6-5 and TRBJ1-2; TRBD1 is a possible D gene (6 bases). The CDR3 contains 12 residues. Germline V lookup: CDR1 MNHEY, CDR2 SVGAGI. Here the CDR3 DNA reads TGTGCCAGCAGAGGGGGGGGCGATGGCTACGCCTTC. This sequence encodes CASRGGGDGYAF.

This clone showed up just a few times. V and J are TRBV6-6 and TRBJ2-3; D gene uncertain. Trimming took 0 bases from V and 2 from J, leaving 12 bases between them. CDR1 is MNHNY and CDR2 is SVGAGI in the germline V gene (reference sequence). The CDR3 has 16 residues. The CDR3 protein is CASSYSPVRNTDTQYF. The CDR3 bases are TGTGCCAGCAGTTACTCCCCTGTGAGGAACACAGATACGCAGTATTTT.

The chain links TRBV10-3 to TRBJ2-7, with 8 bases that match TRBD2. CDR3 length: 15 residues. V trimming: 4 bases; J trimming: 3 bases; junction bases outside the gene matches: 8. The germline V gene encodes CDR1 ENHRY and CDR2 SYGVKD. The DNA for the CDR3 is TGTGCCATCAGTGGTCGGAGCGGGAGAGACTACGAGCAGTACTTC. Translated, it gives CAISGRSGRDYEQYF.

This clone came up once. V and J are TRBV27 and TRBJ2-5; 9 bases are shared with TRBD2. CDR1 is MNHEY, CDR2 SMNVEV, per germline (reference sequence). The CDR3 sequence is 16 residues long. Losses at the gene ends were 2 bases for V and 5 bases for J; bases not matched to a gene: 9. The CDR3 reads CASSLTRGGALETQYF. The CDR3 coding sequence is TGTGCCAGCAGTTTAACGCGCGGGGGGGCCCTGGAGACCCAGTACTTC.

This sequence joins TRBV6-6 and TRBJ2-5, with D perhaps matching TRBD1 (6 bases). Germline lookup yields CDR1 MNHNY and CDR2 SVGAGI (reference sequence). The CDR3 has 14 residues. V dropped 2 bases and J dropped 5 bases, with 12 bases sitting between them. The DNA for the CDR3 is TGTGCCAGCAGTTACGGGCAGGGGTACGAGACCCAGTACTTC. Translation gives CASSYGQGYETQYF.

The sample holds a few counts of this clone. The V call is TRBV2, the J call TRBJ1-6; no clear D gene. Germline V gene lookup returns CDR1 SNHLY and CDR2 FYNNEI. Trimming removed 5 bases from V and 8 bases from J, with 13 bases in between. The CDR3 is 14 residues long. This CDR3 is CASSFREADSPLHF. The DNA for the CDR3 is TGTGCCAGCAGTTTTCGGGAGGCGGATTCACCCCTCCACTTT.

The CDR3 sequence: CASRKGASTDTQYF. Here the CDR3 DNA reads TGTGCCAGCAGGAAGGGGGCTAGCACAGATACGCAGTATTTT. The rearrangement joins TRBV7-3 to TRBJ2-3; 7 nucleotides match TRBD1. This CDR3 is built from 14 residues. Germline trimming cut 6 bases from V and 0 bases from J; bases unmatched to any gene: 3. Germline CDR1 SGHTA, CDR2 FQGTGA.

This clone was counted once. CDR3 sequence reads: CASSRGQGSTDTQYF. CDR3 DNA: TGTGCCAGCAGTAGAGGACAGGGGAGCACAGATACGCAGTATTTT. This chain joins TRBV5-8 and TRBJ2-3; TRBD1 aligns across 9 bases. The V gene's germline CDR1 is SGHTS and CDR2 YDEGEE. V was pared by 5 bases and J by 0 bases, with 4 bases of the junction left unmatched. This CDR3 is 15 amino acids long.

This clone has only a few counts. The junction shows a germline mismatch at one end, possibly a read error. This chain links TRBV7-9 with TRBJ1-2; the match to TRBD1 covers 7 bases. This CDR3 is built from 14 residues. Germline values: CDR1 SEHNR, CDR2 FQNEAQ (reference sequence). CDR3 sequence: CSSSATGTAYGYTF. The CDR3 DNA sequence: TGTTCCAGCAGCGCAACCGGGACAGCTTATGGCTACACCTTC.

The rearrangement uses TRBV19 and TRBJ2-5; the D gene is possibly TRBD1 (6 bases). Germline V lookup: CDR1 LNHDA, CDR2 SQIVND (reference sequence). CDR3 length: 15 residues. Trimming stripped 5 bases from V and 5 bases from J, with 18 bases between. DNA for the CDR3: TGTGCCAGTAGTCCTAAACTACAGGGCTGGGAGACCCAGTACTTC. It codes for CASSPKLQGWETQYF.

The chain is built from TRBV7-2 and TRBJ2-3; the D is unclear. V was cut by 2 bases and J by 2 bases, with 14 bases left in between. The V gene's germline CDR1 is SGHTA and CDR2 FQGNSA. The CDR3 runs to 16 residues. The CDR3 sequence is CASSLSDSSSTDTQYF. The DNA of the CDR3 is TGTGCCAGCAGCTTATCGGATAGCAGTTCCACAGATACGCAGTATTTT.

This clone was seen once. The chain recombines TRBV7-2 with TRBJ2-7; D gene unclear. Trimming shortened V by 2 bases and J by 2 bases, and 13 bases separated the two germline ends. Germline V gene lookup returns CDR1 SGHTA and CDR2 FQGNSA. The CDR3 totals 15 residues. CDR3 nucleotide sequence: TGTGCCAGCAGCTTATCACCAGCAGGCCCCTACGAGCAGTACTTC. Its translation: CASSLSPAGPYEQYF.

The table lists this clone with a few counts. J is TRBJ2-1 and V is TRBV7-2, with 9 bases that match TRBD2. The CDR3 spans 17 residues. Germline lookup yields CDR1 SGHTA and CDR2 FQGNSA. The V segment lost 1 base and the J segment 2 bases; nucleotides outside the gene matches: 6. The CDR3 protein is CASSLVSGGPPYNEQFF. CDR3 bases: TGTGCCAGCAGCTTAGTTAGCGGGGGACCACCCTACAATGAGCAGTTCTTC.

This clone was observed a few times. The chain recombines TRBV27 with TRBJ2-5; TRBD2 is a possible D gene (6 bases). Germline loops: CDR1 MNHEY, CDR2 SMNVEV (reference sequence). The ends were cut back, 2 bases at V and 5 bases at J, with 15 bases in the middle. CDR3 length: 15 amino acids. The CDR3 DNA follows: TGTGCCAGCAGTTTAAACGGGGGAGGTGGGGAGACCCAGTACTTC. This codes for CASSLNGGGGETQYF.

The CDR3, as DNA: TGCGCCAGCAGCTTTGGGAGCCAAGAGACCCAGTACTTC. Protein product: CASSFGSQETQYF. This chain uses TRBV5-1 with TRBJ2-5, with a possible D match to TRBD2 (5 bases). Germline CDR1 reads SGHRS; CDR2 reads YFSETQ. The CDR3 extends over 13 amino acids. With 2 bases removed from V and 1 base from J, the gap between germline ends came to 6 bases. Full variable domain (remainder filled in from reference TRBV5-1 and TRBJ2-5): KAGVTQTPRYLIKTRGQQVTLSCSPISGHRSVSWYQQTPGQGLQFLFEYFSETQRNKGNFPGRFSGRQFSNSRSEMNVSTLELGDSALYLCASSFGSQETQYFGPGTRLLVL.